This TCR beta chain is drawn from a study of blood T cell repertoires in COVID-19 (dated by TCRdb to the early 2020s). For the study in its entirety: Samples from collaborators originated in the United States, Italy and Spain and spanned both the acute and convalescent phases of COVID-19. HLA class I and class II types, where available, came from metadata supplied by the sample provider rather than from assay-based typing. The material from the prospective study consisted of cDNA or gDNA derived from T cells, B-cell-depleted T cells, or PBMCs. The repertoires were made available in a free public database intended to serve as a resource for research on the immune response to SARS-CoV-2. Samples were obtained from the ongoing ImmuneRACE study (first 160 participants) and from about 1,300 subjects provided by 6 global collaborators. A de-identified subject ID, COVID-19 status, age in years and sex were almost always included in the sample metadata. Deeply sampled blood TCRbeta repertoires from subjects exposed to, actively infected with, or recovered from COVID-19 were included in the dataset.

The paper's findings and limits, for the study overall: Clinical and demographic metadata were provided uncurated, with the amount varying by source and participant.

TCRbeta CDR3 regions were amplified from genomic DNA using the immunoSEQ Assay, a bias-controlled multiplex PCR. The paper's data handling went like this. Within the assay, amplification of reference gene primers was used to estimate how many nucleated cells each sample contained. To quantify the absolute abundance of each unique TCRbeta CDR3 rearrangement, sequence reads were collapsed and filtered. For each sample, productive Simpson clonality was calculated by taking the square root of Simpson's diversity index across productive rearrangements. The immuneACCESS repertoire file appears here via TCRdb, limited to in-frame rearrangements. These files lack a portion of the clones; in checked studies, under half of the deficit traces to unresolved V genes, and the cause of the others is not known. V and J calls plus clone size are reproduced from that table; the DNA served to infer D and trimming. The sample includes 130,000 to 150,000 clones, with 78% observed a single time. Less than 2.5% of the sample lies in the top ten.

As concerns this clone: The clone's antigen remains unknown. Qualities for individual bases were not recorded, and no much larger clone is one base off.

Collaborating institutions collected whole blood in K2EDTA tubes following their own protocols. For TCRbeta analysis, collaborator samples were shipped as frozen whole blood, as isolated PBMCs, or as DNA extracted from either sample type. V loses 6 bases, J loses 9 bases, and the germline ends lie 9 bases apart. The CDR3, cysteine through phenylalanine, is 12 amino acids long. Only CDR3 DNA is held: 36 bases, read in frame from base 1. CDR1 and CDR2 (SNHLY, FYNNEI) derive from the germline V gene. Input material: peripheral blood. The chain is made from TRBV2 and TRBJ1-6; the D gene is possibly TRBD1, with 6 bases matching. The receptor's source is a woman in her sixties or seventies with acute or convalescent COVID-19. The CDR3 protein sequence reads: CASRQGSSPLHF. In nucleotides, the sequence is TGTGCCAGCAGACAGGGAAGTTCACCCCTCCACTTT.